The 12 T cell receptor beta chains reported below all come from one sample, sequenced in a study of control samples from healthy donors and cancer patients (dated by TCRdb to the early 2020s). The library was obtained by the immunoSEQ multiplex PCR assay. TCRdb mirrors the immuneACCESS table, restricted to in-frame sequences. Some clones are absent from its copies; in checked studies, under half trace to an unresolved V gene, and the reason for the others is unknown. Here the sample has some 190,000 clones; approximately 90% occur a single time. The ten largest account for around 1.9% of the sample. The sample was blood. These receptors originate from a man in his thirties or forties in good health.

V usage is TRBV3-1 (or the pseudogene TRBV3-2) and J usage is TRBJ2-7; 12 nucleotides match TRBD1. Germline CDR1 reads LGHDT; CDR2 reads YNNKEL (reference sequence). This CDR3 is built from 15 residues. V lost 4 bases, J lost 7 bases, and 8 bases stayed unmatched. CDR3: CASSRAGQGAWEQYF. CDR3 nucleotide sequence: TGTGCCAGCAGCCGGGCGGGACAGGGGGCGTGGGAGCAGTACTTC.

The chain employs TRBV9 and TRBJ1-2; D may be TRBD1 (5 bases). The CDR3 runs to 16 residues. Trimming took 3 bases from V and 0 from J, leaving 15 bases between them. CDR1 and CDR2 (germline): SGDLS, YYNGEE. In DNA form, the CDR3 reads TGTGCCAGCAGCGCGACCCGGACAAGAGCTAACTATGGCTACACCTTC. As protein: CASSATRTRANYGYTF.

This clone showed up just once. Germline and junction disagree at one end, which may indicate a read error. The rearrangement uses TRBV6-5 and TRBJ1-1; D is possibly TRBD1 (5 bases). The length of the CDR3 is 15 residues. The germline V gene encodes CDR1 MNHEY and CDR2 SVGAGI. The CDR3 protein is CASSYSNRGNAEAFF. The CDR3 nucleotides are TGTGCCAGCAGTTACTCGAACCGGGGGAACGCTGAAGCTTTCTTT.

The CDR3 DNA sequence: TGTGCCAGCAGCCCCCTCTTGGTGAACACTGAAGCTTTCTTT. This encodes CASSPLLVNTEAFF. This chain joins TRBV3-1 (or the pseudogene TRBV3-2) and TRBJ1-1; the D is unclear. Trimming shortened V by 4 bases and J by 0 bases, and 9 bases separated the two germline ends. CDR3 length: 14 amino acids. Per germline, CDR1 LGHDT and CDR2 YNNKEL (reference sequence).

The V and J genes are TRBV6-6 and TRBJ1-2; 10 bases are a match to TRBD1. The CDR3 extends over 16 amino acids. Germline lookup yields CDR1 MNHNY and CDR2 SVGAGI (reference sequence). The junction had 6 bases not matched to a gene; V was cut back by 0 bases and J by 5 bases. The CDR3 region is CASSYSSGTGDYGYTF. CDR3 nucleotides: TGTGCCAGCAGTTACTCCTCCGGGACAGGGGATTATGGCTACACCTTC.

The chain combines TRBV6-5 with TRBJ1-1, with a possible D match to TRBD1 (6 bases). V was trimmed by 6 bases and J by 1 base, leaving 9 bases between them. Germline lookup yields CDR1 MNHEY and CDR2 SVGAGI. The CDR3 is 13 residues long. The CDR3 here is CASRKGQNTEAFF. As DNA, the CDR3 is TGTGCCAGCAGAAAGGGACAGAACACTGAAGCTTTCTTT.

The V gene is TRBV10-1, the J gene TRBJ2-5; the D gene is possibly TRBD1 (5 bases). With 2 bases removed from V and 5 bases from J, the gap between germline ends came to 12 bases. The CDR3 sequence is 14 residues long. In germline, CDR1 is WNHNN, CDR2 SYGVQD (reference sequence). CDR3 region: CASSEPGSRETQYF. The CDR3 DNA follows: TGCGCCAGCAGTGAGCCAGGGTCTAGGGAGACCCAGTACTTC.

CDR3 coding DNA: TGTGCCAGCAGTTTAAGGGGGAGGGAAGCGGAAGCTTTCTTT. Translation: CASSLRGREAEAFF. The gene calls are TRBV28 and TRBJ1-1; a possible D gene is TRBD1 (6 bases). Deletions cut 2 bases from V and 8 bases from J, with 15 bases between. This CDR3 region has 14 residues. Looked up from germline, CDR1 is MDHEN and CDR2 is SYDVKM. The whole variable domain, filled in from reference TRBV28 and TRBJ1-1, reads DVKVTQSSRYLVKRTGEKVFLECVQDMDHENMFWYRQDPGLGLRLIYFSYDVKMKEKGDIPEGYSVSREKKERFSLILESASTNQTSMYLCASSLRGREAEAFFGQGTRLTVV.

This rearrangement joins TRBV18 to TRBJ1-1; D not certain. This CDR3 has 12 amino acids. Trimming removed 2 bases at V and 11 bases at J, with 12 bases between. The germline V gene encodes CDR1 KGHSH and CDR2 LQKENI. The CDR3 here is CASSPAAGEAFF. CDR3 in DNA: TGTGCCAGCTCACCAGCCGCCGGGGAGGCTTTCTTT.

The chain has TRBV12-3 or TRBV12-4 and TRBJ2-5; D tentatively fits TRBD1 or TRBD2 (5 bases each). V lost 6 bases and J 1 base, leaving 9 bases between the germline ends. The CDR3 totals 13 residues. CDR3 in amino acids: CASRLGAQETQYF. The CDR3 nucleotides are TGTGCCAGCAGACTAGGGGCCCAAGAGACCCAGTACTTC.

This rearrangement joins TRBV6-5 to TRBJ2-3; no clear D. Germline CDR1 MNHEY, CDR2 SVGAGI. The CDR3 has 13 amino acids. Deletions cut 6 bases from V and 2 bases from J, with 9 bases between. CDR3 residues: CASSQITTDTQYF. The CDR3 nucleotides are TGTGCCAGCAGCCAAATAACCACAGATACGCAGTATTTT.

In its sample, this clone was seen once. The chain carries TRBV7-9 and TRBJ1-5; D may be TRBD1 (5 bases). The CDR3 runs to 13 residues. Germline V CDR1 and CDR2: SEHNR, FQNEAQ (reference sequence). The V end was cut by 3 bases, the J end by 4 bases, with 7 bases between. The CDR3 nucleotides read TGTGCCAGCAGCTTGGGGGAAAATCAGCCCCAGCATTTT. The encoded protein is CASSLGENQPQHF.